The clone carrying this T cell receptor (beta chain) was observed a few times. What it recognizes is unknown. This sample was taken from a study of blood T cells in healthy people across ages. Study-level results: The donors' CMV status was not determined, possibly confounding changes in expanded clonotypes. TCR beta diversity tracked closely with naive T cell percentage.

The authors ran a second PCR of 7 to 11 cycles using a sample-barcoded 5' primer and a J-beta primer mix. From each sample, at least 3 million paired-end reads containing CDR3 were obtained. TCRdb called the 5' RACE reads again in MiXCR, with one record for every CDR3 protein. The table records 910,000 or so distinct CDR3 sequences, 51% of them present only once. The extraction recovered at least 5.5 micrograms of total RNA per sample. Germline values: CDR1 SGHAT, CDR2 FQNNGV. Trimming cost V 4 bases and J 3 bases; bases outside gene matches: 11. The CDR3 runs 18 residues. V usage is TRBV11-2 and J usage is TRBJ2-3; 12 nucleotides line up with TRBD2. The sequence was collected from a woman aged 60-75 years in good health. Material: blood. The CDR3 bases are TGTGCCAGCAGCTCGACTAGCGGGAGATGGGGAATAACAGATACGCAGTATTTT. It specifies CASSSTSGRWGITDTQYF.